This paragraph reports one TCR beta chain. This sample stems from a study of blood T cell repertoires in COVID-19. About the research overall: Specimens from acute and convalescent COVID-19 originated in the United States, Italy and Spain. T cells, B-cell-depleted T cells, or PBMCs supplied cDNA or gDNA.

As processed by the authors: Reference gene primer amplification gave estimated nucleated cell counts. TCRdb's table, derived via immunoSEQ multiplex PCR, lists solely in-frame clones and lacks some. Clonal size and the V and J genes are those of that table, whereas D and trimming came from the DNA. The sample carries approximately 71,000 clones, about three quarters recorded once. This CDR3 is 16 amino acids long. V lost 3 bases, J lost 1 base, and 5 bases stayed unmatched. The germline gives CDR1 SGHVS, CDR2 FQNEAQ. This clonotype was sampled from a human donor in a cohort sampled during active COVID-19. The chain has TRBV7-8 and TRBJ2-2, with TRBD1 identical over 7 bases. Sequenced sample: peripheral blood. The CDR3 spells CASSFRRTGNTGELFF. The CDR3, as DNA: TGTGCCAGCAGCTTCCGCCGGACAGGGAACACCGGGGAGCTGTTTTTT.